This T cell receptor (beta chain) emerged from a study of cytomegalovirus exposure and HLA in healthy donors. Whole-study results and caveats: In a later analysis, donors in an Asian-associated ancestry cluster reportedly had fewer N-insertions in productive TCRs than the cohort mean. A prior analysis recorded that most TCR beta V segments were productive about 87% or about 30% of the time. More clonal expansion characterized HLA-associated TCR beta chains than equally common others in a later analysis.

Notes on this clone: Its antigen is unidentified.

V dropped 8 bases and J dropped 2 bases, with 15 bases sitting between them. Germline V CDR1 and CDR2: SGHNT, YENEEA. The CDR3 consists of 14 residues. The PCR employed 60 Vbeta primers together with 13 Jbeta primers. The repertoire was sequenced with immunoSEQ multiplex PCR; TCRdb's copy has only in-frame clones and lacks some. The table includes 85,000 to 100,000 clones, about 79% detected once. Material: PBMCs. This TCR was recovered from a male donor in good health and CMV-seropositive. This chain uses TRBV11-3 with TRBJ2-5; weak D call: TRBD2 (6 bases). Written as DNA, the CDR3 is TGTGCCAGCGACGACCGGGGGAAACAAGAGACCCAGTACTTC. This translates into CASDDRGKQETQYF.